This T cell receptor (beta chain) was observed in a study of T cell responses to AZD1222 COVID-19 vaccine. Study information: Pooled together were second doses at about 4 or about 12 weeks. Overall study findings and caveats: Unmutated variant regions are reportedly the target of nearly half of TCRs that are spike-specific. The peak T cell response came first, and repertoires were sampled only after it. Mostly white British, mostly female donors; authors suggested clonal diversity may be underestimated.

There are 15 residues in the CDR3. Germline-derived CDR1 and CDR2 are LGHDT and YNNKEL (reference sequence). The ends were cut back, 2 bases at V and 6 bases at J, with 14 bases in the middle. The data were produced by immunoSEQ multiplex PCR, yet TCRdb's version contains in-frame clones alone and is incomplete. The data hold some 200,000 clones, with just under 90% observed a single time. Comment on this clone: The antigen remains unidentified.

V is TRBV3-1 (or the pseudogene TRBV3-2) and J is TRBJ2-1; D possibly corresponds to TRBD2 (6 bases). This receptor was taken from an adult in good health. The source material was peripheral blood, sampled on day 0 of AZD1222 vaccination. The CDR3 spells CASSQSAGVFNEQFF. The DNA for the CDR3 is TGTGCCAGCAGCCAATCAGCGGGTGTTTTCAATGAGCAGTTCTTC.